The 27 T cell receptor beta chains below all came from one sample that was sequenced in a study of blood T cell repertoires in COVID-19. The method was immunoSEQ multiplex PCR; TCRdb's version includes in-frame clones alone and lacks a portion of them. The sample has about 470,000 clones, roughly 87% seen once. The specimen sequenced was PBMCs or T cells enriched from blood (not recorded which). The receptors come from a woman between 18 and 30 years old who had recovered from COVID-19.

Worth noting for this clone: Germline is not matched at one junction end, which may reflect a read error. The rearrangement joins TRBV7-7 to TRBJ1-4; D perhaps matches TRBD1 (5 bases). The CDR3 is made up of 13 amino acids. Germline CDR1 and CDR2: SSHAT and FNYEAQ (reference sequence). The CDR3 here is CASSKGLGEKLFF. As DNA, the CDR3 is TGTGCTAGCAGTAAGGGGCTCGGAGAAAAACTGTTTTTT.

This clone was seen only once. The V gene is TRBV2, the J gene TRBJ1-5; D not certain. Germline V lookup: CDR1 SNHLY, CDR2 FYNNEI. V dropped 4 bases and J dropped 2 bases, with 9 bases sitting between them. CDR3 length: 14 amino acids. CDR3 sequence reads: CASSADGGNQPQHF. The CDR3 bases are TGTGCCAGCAGTGCAGACGGAGGCAATCAGCCCCAGCATTTT.

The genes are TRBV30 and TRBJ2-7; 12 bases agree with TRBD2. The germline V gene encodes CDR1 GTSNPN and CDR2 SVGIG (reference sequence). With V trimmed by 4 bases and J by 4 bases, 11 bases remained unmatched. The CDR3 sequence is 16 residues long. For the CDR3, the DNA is TGTGCCTGGAAGGTAAAAAGAACTAGCGGGGGGTACGAGCAGTACTTC. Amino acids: CAWKVKRTSGGYEQYF.

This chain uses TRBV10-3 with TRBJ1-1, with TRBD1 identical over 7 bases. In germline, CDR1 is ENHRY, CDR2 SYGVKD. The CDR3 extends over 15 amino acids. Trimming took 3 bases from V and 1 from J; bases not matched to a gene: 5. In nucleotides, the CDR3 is TGTGCCATCAGTGAACAAGGGGGCGCGAACACTGAAGCTTTCTTT. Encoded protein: CAISEQGGANTEAFF.

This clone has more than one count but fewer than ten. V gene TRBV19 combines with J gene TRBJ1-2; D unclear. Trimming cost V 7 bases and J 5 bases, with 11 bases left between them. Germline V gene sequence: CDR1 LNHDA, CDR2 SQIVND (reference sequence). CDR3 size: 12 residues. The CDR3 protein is CASTAPGYGYTF. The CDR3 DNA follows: TGTGCCAGTACCGCACCGGGATATGGCTACACCTTC.

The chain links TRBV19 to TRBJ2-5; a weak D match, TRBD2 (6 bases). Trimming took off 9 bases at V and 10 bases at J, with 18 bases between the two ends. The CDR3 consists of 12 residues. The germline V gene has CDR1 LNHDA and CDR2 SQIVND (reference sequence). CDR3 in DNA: TGTGCCAGGTCGGAGGGTAGATGGGACCAGTACTTC. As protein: CARSEGRWDQYF.

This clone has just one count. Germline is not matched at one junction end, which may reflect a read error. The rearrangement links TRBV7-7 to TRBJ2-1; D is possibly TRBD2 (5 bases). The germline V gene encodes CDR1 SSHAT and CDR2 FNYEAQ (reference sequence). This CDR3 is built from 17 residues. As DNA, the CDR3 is TGTGCTAGCAGCTTAGAGACCCCACGCAGCGGAGGAGGAGAGCAGTTCTTC. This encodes CASSLETPRSGGGEQFF.

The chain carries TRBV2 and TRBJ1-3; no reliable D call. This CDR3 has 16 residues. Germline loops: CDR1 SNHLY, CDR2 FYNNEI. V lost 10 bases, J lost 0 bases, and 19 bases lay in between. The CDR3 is CATAGEIFSSGNTIYF. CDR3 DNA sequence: TGTGCCACCGCCGGGGAAATCTTCTCCTCTGGAAACACCATATATTTT.

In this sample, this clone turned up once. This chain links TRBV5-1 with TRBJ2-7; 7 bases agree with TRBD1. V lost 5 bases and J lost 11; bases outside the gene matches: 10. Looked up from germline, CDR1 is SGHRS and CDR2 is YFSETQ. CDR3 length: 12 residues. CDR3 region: CASSTSGTEEYF. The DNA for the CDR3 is TGCGCCAGCAGTACATCCGGGACAGAAGAGTACTTC. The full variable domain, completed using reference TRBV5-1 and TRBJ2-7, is KAGVTQTPRYLIKTRGQQVTLSCSPISGHRSVSWYQQTPGQGLQFLFEYFSETQRNKGNFPGRFSGRQFSNSRSEMNVSTLELGDSALYLCASSTSGTEEYFGPGTRLTVT.

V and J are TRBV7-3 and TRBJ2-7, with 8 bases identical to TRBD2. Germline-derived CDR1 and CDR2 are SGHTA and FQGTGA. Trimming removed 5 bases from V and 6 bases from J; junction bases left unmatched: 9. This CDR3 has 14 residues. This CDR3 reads CASSPSGGGREQYF. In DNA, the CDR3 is TGTGCCAGCAGCCCTTCGGGAGGGGGGCGCGAGCAGTACTTC.

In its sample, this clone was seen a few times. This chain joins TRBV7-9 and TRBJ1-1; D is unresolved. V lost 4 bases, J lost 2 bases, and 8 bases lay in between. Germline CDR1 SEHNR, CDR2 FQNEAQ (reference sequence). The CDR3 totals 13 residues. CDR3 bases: TGTGCCAGCAGCTCGGGTCTTAACACTGAAGCTTTCTTT. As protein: CASSSGLNTEAFF.

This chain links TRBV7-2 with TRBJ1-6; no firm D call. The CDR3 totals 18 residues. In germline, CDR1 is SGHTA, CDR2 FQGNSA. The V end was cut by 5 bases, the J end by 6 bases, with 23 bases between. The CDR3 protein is CASSHLRPPGPPNSPLHF. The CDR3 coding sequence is TGTGCCAGCAGCCATCTACGCCCGCCGGGTCCCCCTAATTCACCCCTCCACTTT. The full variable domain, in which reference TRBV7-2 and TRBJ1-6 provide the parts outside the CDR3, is GAGVSQSPSNKVTEKGKDVELRCDPISGHTALYWYRQSLGQGLEFLIYFQGNSAPDKSGLPSDRFSAERTGGSVSTLTIQRTQQEDSAVYLCASSHLRPPGPPNSPLHFGNGTRLTVT.

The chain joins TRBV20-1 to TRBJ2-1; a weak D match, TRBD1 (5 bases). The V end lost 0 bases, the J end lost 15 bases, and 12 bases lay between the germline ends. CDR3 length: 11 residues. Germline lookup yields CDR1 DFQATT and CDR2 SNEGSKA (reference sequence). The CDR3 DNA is TGCAGTGCTAGAGATGGGCAGGGTATGTTCTTC. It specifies CSARDGQGMFF.

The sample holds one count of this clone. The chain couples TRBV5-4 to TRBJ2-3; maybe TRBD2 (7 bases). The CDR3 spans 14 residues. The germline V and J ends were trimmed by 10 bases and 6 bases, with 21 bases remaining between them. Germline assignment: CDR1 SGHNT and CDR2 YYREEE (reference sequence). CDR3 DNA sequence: TGTGCCTCCCGACCAAGGGGGGGGCATGATACGCAGTATTTT. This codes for CASRPRGGHDTQYF.

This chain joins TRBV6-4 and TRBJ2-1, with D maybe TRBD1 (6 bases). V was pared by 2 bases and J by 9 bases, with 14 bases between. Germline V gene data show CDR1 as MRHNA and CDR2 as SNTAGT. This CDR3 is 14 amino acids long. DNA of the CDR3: TGTGCCAGCAGTGACGGGGCAGGGGTCACTGAGCAGTTCTTC. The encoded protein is CASSDGAGVTEQFF.

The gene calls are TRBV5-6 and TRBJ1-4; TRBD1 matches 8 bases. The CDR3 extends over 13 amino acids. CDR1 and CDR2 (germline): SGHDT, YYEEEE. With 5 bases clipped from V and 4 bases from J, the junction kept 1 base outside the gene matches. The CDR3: CASRTGDNEKLFF. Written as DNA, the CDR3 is TGTGCCAGCAGGACAGGGGATAATGAAAAACTGTTTTTT.

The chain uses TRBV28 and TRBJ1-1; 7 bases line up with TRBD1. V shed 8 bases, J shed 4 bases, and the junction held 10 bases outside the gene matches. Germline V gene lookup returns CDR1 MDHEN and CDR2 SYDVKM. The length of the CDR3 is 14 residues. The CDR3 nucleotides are TGTGCCAGCCGGTCTCCAGGGGGTGCCACTGAAGCTTTCTTT. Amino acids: CASRSPGGATEAFF.

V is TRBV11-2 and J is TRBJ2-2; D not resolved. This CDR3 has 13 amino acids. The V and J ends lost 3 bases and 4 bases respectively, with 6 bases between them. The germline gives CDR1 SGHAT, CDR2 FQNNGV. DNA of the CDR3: TGTGCCAGCAGCTTTAGACTCACCGGGGAGCTGTTTTTT. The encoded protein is CASSFRLTGELFF.

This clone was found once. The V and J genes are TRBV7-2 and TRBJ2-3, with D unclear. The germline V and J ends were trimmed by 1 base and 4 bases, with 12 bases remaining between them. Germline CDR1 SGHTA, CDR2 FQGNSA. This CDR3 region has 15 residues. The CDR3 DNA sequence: TGTGCCAGCAGCTTAGACCCGGTCCGGGCAGATACGCAGTATTTT. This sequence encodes CASSLDPVRADTQYF.

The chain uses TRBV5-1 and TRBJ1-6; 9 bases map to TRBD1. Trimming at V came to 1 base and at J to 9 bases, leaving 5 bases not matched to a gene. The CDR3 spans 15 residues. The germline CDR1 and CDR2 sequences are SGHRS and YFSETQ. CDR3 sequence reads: CASSLSGQGTSPLHF. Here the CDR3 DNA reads TGCGCCAGCAGCTTGTCCGGACAGGGGACTTCACCCCTCCACTTT.

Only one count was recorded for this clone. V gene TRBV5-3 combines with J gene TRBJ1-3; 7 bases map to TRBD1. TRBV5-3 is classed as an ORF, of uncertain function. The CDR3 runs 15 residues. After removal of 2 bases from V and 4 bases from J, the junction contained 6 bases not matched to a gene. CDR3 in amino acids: CARSLGGAGGNTIYF. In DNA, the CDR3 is TGTGCCAGAAGCTTAGGGGGCGCGGGAGGAAACACCATATATTTT.

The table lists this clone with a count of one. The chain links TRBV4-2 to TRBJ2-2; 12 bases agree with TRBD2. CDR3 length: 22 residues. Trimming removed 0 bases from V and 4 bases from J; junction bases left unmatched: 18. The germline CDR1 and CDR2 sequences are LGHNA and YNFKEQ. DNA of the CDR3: TGTGCCAGCAGCCAAGAAGGGTGGCTAGCGGGGGGGCCTGAATTTCGCACCGGGGAGCTGTTTTTT. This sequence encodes CASSQEGWLAGGPEFRTGELFF.

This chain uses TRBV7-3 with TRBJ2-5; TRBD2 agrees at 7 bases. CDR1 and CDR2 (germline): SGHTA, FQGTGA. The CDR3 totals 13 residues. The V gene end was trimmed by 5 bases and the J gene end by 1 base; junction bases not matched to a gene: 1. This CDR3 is CASSPGGQETQYF. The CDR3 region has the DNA TGTGCCAGCAGCCCGGGAGGCCAAGAGACCCAGTACTTC.

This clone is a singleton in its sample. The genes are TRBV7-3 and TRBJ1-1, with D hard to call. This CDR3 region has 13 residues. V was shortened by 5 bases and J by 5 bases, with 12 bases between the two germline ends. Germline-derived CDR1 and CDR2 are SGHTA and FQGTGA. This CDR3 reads CASSISGGTEAFF. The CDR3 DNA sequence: TGTGCCAGCAGCATATCCGGAGGGACTGAAGCTTTCTTT.

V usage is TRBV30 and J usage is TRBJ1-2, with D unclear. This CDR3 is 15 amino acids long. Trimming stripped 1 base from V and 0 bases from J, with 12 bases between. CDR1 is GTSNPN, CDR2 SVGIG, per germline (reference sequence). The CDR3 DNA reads TGTGCCTGGAGTGAAGGAACAGCAGCTAACTATGGCTACACCTTC. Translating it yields CAWSEGTAANYGYTF.

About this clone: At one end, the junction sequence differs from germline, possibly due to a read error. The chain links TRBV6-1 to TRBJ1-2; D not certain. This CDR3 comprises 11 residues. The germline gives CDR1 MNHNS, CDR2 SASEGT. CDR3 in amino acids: CASREGESYTF. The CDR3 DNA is TGTGCCAGCAGAGAAGGAGAGAGCTACACCTTC.

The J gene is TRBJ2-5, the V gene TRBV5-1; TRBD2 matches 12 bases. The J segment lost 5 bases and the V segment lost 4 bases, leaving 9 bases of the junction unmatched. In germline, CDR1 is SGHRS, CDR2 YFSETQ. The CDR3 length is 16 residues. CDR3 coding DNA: TGCGCCAGCAGCCTTCAGGGACTAGCGGGTGAGGAGACCCAGTACTTC. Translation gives CASSLQGLAGEETQYF.